This T cell receptor (beta chain) appears in the sequencing data of a study of OX40 agonist ivuxolimab in advanced cancers. For the study in its entirety: The costimulatory receptor OX40 (CD134) was targeted by ivuxolimab, a fully human IgG2 agonistic monoclonal antibody. A male proportion of roughly 85% and a mean age of 60 years, ranging from 23 to 79, were recorded for the dose-escalation cohort. Intravenous ivuxolimab was administered to patients every 2 weeks at six dose levels: 0.01, 0.1, 0.3, 1.5, 3 and 10 mg/kg. The paper describes the monotherapy dose-escalation part (N of about 54 patients) of the phase I trial of ivuxolimab. Patients were allowed to have had prior anti-PD-1, anti-PD-L1 or anti-CTLA-4 therapy, and roughly 40% of the dose-escalation patients had been treated with checkpoint inhibitors. The point of sequencing TCRbeta in the periphery was to test whether ivuxolimab changed TCR sequence diversity and drove clonal T-cell expansion. Among the 50 to 55 dose-escalation patients, around 20 had hepatocellular carcinoma, roughly 15 melanoma, 9 renal cell carcinoma and 9 head and neck cancer. Partial responses occurred in three dose-escalation patients: two with cutaneous melanoma and one with hepatocellular carcinoma. Overall study results and their limits: In the 0.1-3.0 mg/kg groups, partial responders had among the lowest normalized peripheral clonal expansion, particularly in CD8+ T cells. At doses of 0.1 to 3.0 mg/kg, clonal expansion of both CD4+ and CD8+ T cells in blood was seen between baseline and week 6. After ivuxolimab, more expanded clones were found on average in CD8+ T cells than in CD4+ T cells. Low levels of normalized T-cell clonal expansion were also seen in some patients who did not respond. The antigen specificity of the clonally expanded peripheral T cells was not determined.

For sequencing of the TCRbeta CDR3 region, genomic DNA was extracted from the sorted cells. TCRbeta CDR3 regions were sequenced using the immunoSEQ Assay. TCRdb took over this immuneACCESS table, retaining in-frame rearrangements with V and J assigned. Such tables are incomplete; in checked studies, under half of the missing clones stem from an unresolved V gene, and the remainder is unexplained. The sample records tens of thousands of clones, 80% of which are singletons. The ten most abundant clones make up 6.5% to 8% of the sample. Patients with autoimmune disease history or receiving systemic immunosuppression were excluded from the trial. Peripheral blood for TCR sequencing was collected from all dose cohorts at baseline, on cycle 4 day 1, and on cycle 7 day 1. Samples were obtained from an open-label, multicenter, first-in-human phase I dose-escalation trial of ivuxolimab. Adults with locally advanced or metastatic melanoma, renal cell, hepatocellular, or head and neck squamous cell carcinoma were enrolled in the trial. Before TCR sequencing, CD4+ and CD8+ T cells were separately sorted from peripheral blood.

With respect to this clone: No cognate antigen has been identified for it. Base quality data are lacking; no much larger clone is found one base away.

The germline V gene gives CDR1 as KGHSH and CDR2 as LQKENI. V was cut back by 6 bases and J by 0 bases, leaving a gap of 27 bases between them. Its CDR3 holds 20 amino acids, cysteine through phenylalanine. Of all the DNA, just the CDR3 is kept, 60 bases in frame from base 1. The source is an adult with an advanced solid tumor such as melanoma, head and neck, liver or kidney cancer. The source was CD4+ or CD8+ T cells sorted from blood, collected in a trial of the OX40 agonist ivuxolimab. The V gene is TRBV18 and the J gene is TRBJ1-3; the D region possibly corresponds to TRBD1 (5 bases align). The CDR3 is CASSLRRDRGKGFSGNTIYF. Read as DNA, the sequence is TGTGCCAGCTCCCTCCGCCGGGACCGAGGGAAGGGATTCTCTGGAAACACCATATATTTT.